Described below is a single TCR beta chain sequence and its context. Here immunoSEQ multiplex PCR was the method, and the copy in TCRdb shows in-frame clones only, minus some. The sample has approximately 190,000 clones, approximately 91% seen once; the top ten hold 2.1%. This entry belongs to a study of blood T cell repertoires in COVID-19. Study-level background: From T cells, B-cell-depleted T cells, or PBMCs came the material, which was cDNA or gDNA.

This CDR3 comprises 16 residues. The V end lost 3 bases, the J end lost 0 bases, and 12 bases lay between the germline ends. The sequencing input was peripheral blood. This chain connects TRBV23-1 to TRBJ1-3, with D uncertain. TRBV23-1 is treated as an ORF (open reading frame) with a function not yet certain. The TCR sequence derives from a man aged 65 to 85 with active or convalescent COVID-19. CDR3 nucleotides: TGCGCCAGCAGTCAGGTGCGGGAAGGCTCTGGAAACACCATATATTTT. Protein sequence: CASSQVREGSGNTIYF.